The 32 T cell receptor beta chains below were found in one sample sequenced in a study of control samples from healthy donors and cancer patients. Assay used: immunoSEQ multiplex PCR; TCRdb lists only in-frame clones, some missing. The sample lists 120,000 or so clones, approximately 90% occurring once. The specimen was blood. The receptors stem from a young man in good health.

The chain combines TRBV19 with TRBJ1-6, with 8 positions matching TRBD1. With 7 bases clipped from V and 7 bases from J, the junction kept 3 bases outside the gene matches. Germline CDR1 LNHDA, CDR2 SQIVND (reference sequence). The CDR3 is 13 residues long. The CDR3 here is CASTNRGNSPLHF. The CDR3 DNA sequence: TGTGCCAGTACCAACAGGGGGAATTCACCCCTCCACTTT.

The chain has TRBV13 and TRBJ2-2; maybe TRBD1 (7 bases). The germline gives CDR1 PRHDT, CDR2 FYEKMQ (reference sequence). The CDR3 consists of 16 residues. Trimming took off 3 bases at V and 5 bases at J, with 16 bases between the two ends. CDR3 nucleotide sequence: TGTGCCAGCAGCTTTTCCGGGCAGGGGGGAACCGGGGAGCTGTTTTTT. Translation: CASSFSGQGGTGELFF.

The chain couples TRBV6-5 to TRBJ1-1; D is uncertain. The germline V gene has CDR1 MNHEY and CDR2 SVGAGI. The CDR3 runs to 13 residues. The germline V and J ends were trimmed by 2 bases and 7 bases, with 11 bases remaining between them. The CDR3 DNA follows: TGTGCCAGCAGTTACCTTCAGTATTTTGAAGCTTTCTTT. Protein product: CASSYLQYFEAFF.

The rearrangement links TRBV18 to TRBJ2-2; D ambiguous. CDR3 length equals 14 residues. V lost 2 bases and J lost 6, with 10 bases in between. CDR1 KGHSH and CDR2 LQKENI come from the germline V gene. The CDR3 sequence: CASSPEVAPGELFF. For the CDR3, the DNA is TGTGCCAGCTCACCAGAGGTCGCCCCCGGGGAGCTGTTTTTT.

In its sample, this clone was seen once. The rearrangement joins TRBV5-6 to TRBJ2-1, with 7 bases lining up with TRBD2. Germline loops: CDR1 SGHDT, CDR2 YYEEEE. V was pared by 0 bases and J by 1 base, with 1 base of the junction left unmatched. CDR3 length equals 15 residues. CDR3 protein: CASSLGGGSYNEQFF. DNA for the CDR3: TGTGCCAGCAGCTTGGGCGGGGGATCCTACAATGAGCAGTTCTTC.

CDR3 sequence reads: CASSRLAGGQGDTQYF. DNA for the CDR3: TGCGCCAGCAGCCGACTGGCGGGGGGGCAGGGAGATACGCAGTATTTT. This chain joins TRBV4-1 and TRBJ2-3, with 9 bases aligning to TRBD2. Germline CDR1 is MGHRA and CDR2 is YSYEKL. V lost 4 bases, J lost 5 bases, and 10 bases stayed unmatched. This CDR3 has 16 residues.

The chain has TRBV11-2 and TRBJ1-4; no firm D call. Germline V gene data show CDR1 as SGHAT and CDR2 as FQNNGV. The CDR3 sequence is 15 residues long. Trimming left V 1 base short and J 0 bases short, with 6 bases between. This chain's CDR3 is CASSLGYPTNEKLFF. In nucleotides, the CDR3 is TGTGCCAGCAGCTTAGGGTACCCAACTAATGAAAAACTGTTTTTT.

The V call is TRBV5-4, the J call TRBJ2-5; 8 bases line up with TRBD1. The trim removed 0 bases at V and 3 bases at J, leaving 4 bases unmatched. Germline-derived CDR1 and CDR2 are SGHNT and YYREEE (reference sequence). The CDR3 length is 15 residues. CDR3 loop: CASSLGGTGEETQYF. In DNA, the CDR3 is TGTGCCAGCAGCTTGGGGGGGACAGGCGAAGAGACCCAGTACTTC.

A remark on this clone: At the DNA level, this CDR3 is encoded by other sequences in the same sample as well. The V call is TRBV18, the J call TRBJ2-2, with D perhaps TRBD1 or TRBD2 (5 bases each). V was trimmed by 2 bases and J by 4 bases, leaving 5 bases between them. Germline loops: CDR1 KGHSH, CDR2 LQKENI. This CDR3 spans 13 amino acids. CDR3 coding DNA: TGTGCCAGCTCACCAGGGGGCACCGGGGAGCTGTTTTTT. It translates to CASSPGGTGELFF. Combining the CDR3 with reference TRBV18 and TRBJ2-2 gives the whole variable domain NAGVMQNPRHLVRRRGQEARLRCSPMKGHSHVYWYRQLPEEGLKFMVYLQKENIIDESGMPKERFSAEFPKEGPSILRIQQVVRGDSAAYFCASSPGGTGELFFGEGSRLTVL.

The DNA of the CDR3 is TGTGCCAGCAGCCGGAACAGGGGCAGTGGCCCCTACAATGAGCAGTTCTTC. This sequence encodes CASSRNRGSGPYNEQFF. The chain has TRBV11-2 and TRBJ2-1, with 7 positions matching TRBD1. The CDR3 loop spans 17 amino acids. Losses at the gene ends were 5 bases for V and 2 bases for J; bases not matched to a gene: 12. The V gene's germline CDR1 is SGHAT and CDR2 FQNNGV.

This clone was found a few times. The J gene is TRBJ1-2, the V gene TRBV7-9; tentatively, D is TRBD1 (5 bases). V was clipped by 4 bases and J by 0 bases, with 15 bases between them. In germline, CDR1 is SEHNR, CDR2 FQNEAQ (reference sequence). This CDR3 has 16 amino acids. Here the CDR3 reads CASSSSAGTTNYGYTF. The DNA for the CDR3 is TGTGCCAGCAGCTCCTCAGCAGGGACCACTAACTATGGCTACACCTTC. The whole variable domain, filled in from reference TRBV7-9 and TRBJ1-2, reads DTGVSQNPRHKITKRGQNVTFRCDPISEHNRLYWYRQTLGQGPEFLTYFQNEAQLEKSRLLSDRFSAERPKGSFSTLEIQRTEQGDSAMYLCASSSSAGTTNYGYTFGSGTRLTVV.

The rearrangement uses TRBV5-6 and TRBJ2-7; 9 nucleotides agree with TRBD1. Germline V gene data show CDR1 as SGHDT and CDR2 as YYEEEE. The trim removed 4 bases at V and 3 bases at J, leaving 11 bases unmatched. This CDR3 is built from 16 residues. The CDR3 spells CASSPPGGTGLYEQYF. The CDR3, as DNA: TGTGCCAGCAGCCCCCCTGGGGGGACAGGGCTCTACGAGCAGTACTTC.

This chain joins TRBV5-6 and TRBJ2-7; no reliable D call. Trimming pared 4 bases from V and 3 bases from J, leaving 14 bases between. Germline V gene lookup returns CDR1 SGHDT and CDR2 YYEEEE. The CDR3 length is 14 residues. CDR3 protein: CASSPGSSIYEQYF. CDR3 DNA sequence: TGTGCCAGCAGCCCGGGCAGCAGCATCTACGAGCAGTACTTC. Full variable domain (outside the CDR3, taken from reference TRBV5-6 and TRBJ2-7): DAGVTQSPTHLIKTRGQQVTLRCSPKSGHDTVSWYQQALGQGPQFIFQYYEEEERQRGNFPDRFSGHQFPNYSSELNVNALLLGDSALYLCASSPGSSIYEQYFGPGTRLTVT.

This chain links TRBV4-1 with TRBJ2-1; perhaps D is TRBD1 or TRBD2 (6 bases each). The CDR3 runs 17 residues. Germline lookup yields CDR1 MGHRA and CDR2 YSYEKL. With 3 bases removed from V and 3 bases from J, the gap between germline ends came to 18 bases. The CDR3 protein is CASSHTLQEGVYNEQFF. Here the CDR3 DNA reads TGCGCCAGCAGCCATACTCTCCAGGAGGGGGTCTACAATGAGCAGTTCTTC.

The chain employs TRBV14 and TRBJ2-2, with TRBD1 matching 8 bases. V was clipped by 3 bases and J by 5 bases; unmatched bases: 11. CDR1 is SGHDN, CDR2 FVKESK, per germline. The CDR3 runs to 17 residues. The CDR3 DNA reads TGTGCCAGCAGCCATGAACACGGACAGGGAATTACCGGGGAGCTGTTTTTT. Its protein product is CASSHEHGQGITGELFF.

The chain has TRBV12-5 and TRBJ1-1, with 11 nucleotides matching TRBD1. The CDR3 runs 18 residues. V dropped 0 bases and J dropped 0; count of bases not matched to a gene: 6. Germline V gene sequence: CDR1 LGHNT, CDR2 FRNRAP. In DNA form, the CDR3 reads TGTGCTAGTGGTTTGGTACACGGACAGGGGGCGGTGAACACTGAAGCTTTCTTT. This sequence encodes CASGLVHGQGAVNTEAFF.

The chain has TRBV19 and TRBJ2-3; perhaps TRBD1 as D (5 bases). Germline V gene data show CDR1 as LNHDA and CDR2 as SQIVND (reference sequence). Trimming removed 6 bases at V and 0 bases at J, with 10 bases between. This CDR3 contains 14 residues. This CDR3 reads CASRLTASTDTQYF. The CDR3 DNA sequence: TGTGCCAGTAGATTGACAGCTAGCACAGATACGCAGTATTTT.

The V call is TRBV30, the J call TRBJ1-2; weak D call: TRBD1 (5 bases). Trimming stripped 5 bases from V and 5 bases from J, with 21 bases between. CDR1 is GTSNPN, CDR2 SVGIG, per germline (reference sequence). The CDR3 contains 15 residues. CDR3 nucleotides: TGTGCCTGGGGGTCGGGACTCCTTGGGCTATATGGCTACACCTTC. Translation: CAWGSGLLGLYGYTF.

The rearrangement uses TRBV7-3 and TRBJ2-2; tentatively, D is TRBD1 (5 bases). The CDR3 totals 15 residues. The germline V gene has CDR1 SGHTA and CDR2 FQGTGA. Trimming removed 5 bases from V and 3 bases from J, with 13 bases in between. The CDR3, as DNA: TGTGCCAGCAGCCCGGCGGACATCTACACCGGGGAGCTGTTTTTT. Its protein is CASSPADIYTGELFF.

The CDR3 DNA reads as TGTGCCAGCAGCCGAGAGGGATTTGAAGCTTTCTTT. Residues: CASSREGFEAFF. V is TRBV3-1 (or the pseudogene TRBV3-2) and J is TRBJ1-1; no firm D call. CDR1 is LGHDT, CDR2 YNNKEL, per germline (reference sequence). CDR3 length: 12 amino acids. Deletions cut 4 bases from V and 7 bases from J, with 10 bases between.

V is TRBV7-2 and J is TRBJ2-7; D not certain. The germline V and J ends were trimmed by 2 bases and 1 base, with 12 bases remaining between them. The CDR3 contains 15 residues. The germline CDR1 and CDR2 sequences are SGHTA and FQGNSA. The CDR3 sequence is CASSLSPVLSYEQYF. CDR3 coding DNA: TGTGCCAGCAGCTTATCCCCGGTCCTATCCTACGAGCAGTACTTC.

V usage is TRBV4-1 and J usage is TRBJ1-4; no clear D. Germline V gene sequence: CDR1 MGHRA, CDR2 YSYEKL. CDR3 length equals 16 residues. The germline V and J ends were trimmed by 0 bases and 3 bases, with 11 bases remaining between them. The CDR3 nucleotides are TGCGCCAGCAGCCAAGAATGGACTACATCTAATGAAAAACTGTTTTTT. Its translation is CASSQEWTTSNEKLFF.

This chain links TRBV6-5 with TRBJ1-2, with D possibly being TRBD1 (6 bases). Germline V lookup: CDR1 MNHEY, CDR2 SVGAGI. V lost 7 bases and J lost 3, with 12 bases in between. The CDR3 runs 13 residues. In DNA form, the CDR3 reads TGTGCCAGCACCCGACAGGCCCACTATGGCTACACCTTC. Translating gives CASTRQAHYGYTF.

The chain combines TRBV27 with TRBJ1-2; D remains ambiguous. Germline V gene sequence: CDR1 MNHEY, CDR2 SMNVEV (reference sequence). The CDR3 extends over 13 amino acids. Trimming stripped 7 bases from V and 4 bases from J, with 13 bases between. CDR3 DNA: TGTGCCAGCACCGCTCCCGGGATCTATGGCTACACCTTC. Translated: CASTAPGIYGYTF.

This chain connects TRBV24-1 to TRBJ2-5; the D gene is possibly TRBD2 (5 bases). Germline CDR1 is KGHDR and CDR2 is SFDVKD. This CDR3 has 13 residues. Trimming removed 5 bases from V and 4 bases from J, with 10 bases in between. The chain's CDR3 is CATSGGASETQYF. CDR3 in DNA: TGTGCCACCAGTGGGGGAGCTTCAGAGACCCAGTACTTC.

The chain uses TRBV27 and TRBJ1-1; TRBD1 matches 10 bases. The germline V gene encodes CDR1 MNHEY and CDR2 SMNVEV (reference sequence). The CDR3 is 15 residues long. J lost 4 bases, V lost 5 bases, and 7 bases had no gene match. The CDR3 region has the DNA TGTGCCAGCAGTCTGTGGACAGGGGGAGTCACTGAAGCTTTCTTT. It translates to CASSLWTGGVTEAFF.

In regard to this clone: The sample has other DNA sequences that encode this CDR3 too. V usage is TRBV29-1 and J usage is TRBJ1-2; 10 nucleotides match TRBD1. This CDR3 is built from 13 residues. Germline CDR1 is SQVTM and CDR2 is ANQGSEA. V gave up 5 bases and J gave up 1 base; unmatched junction bases: 1. The CDR3 coding sequence is TGCAGCGTTAGGACAGGGGGTAACTATGGCTACACCTTC. Protein sequence: CSVRTGGNYGYTF.

The chain is built from TRBV7-9 and TRBJ1-2, with D possibly TRBD1 on 6 matching bases. This CDR3 is built from 17 residues. Germline-derived CDR1 and CDR2 are SEHNR and FQNEAQ (reference sequence). V lost 5 bases and J 8 bases, leaving 27 bases between the germline ends. The CDR3 region has the DNA TGTGCCAGCAGCCTCGCGGGTTCAGCAGGGGAGGGATACGGCTACACCTTC. Amino acids: CASSLAGSAGEGYGYTF.

The chain uses TRBV6-5 and TRBJ2-5; 7 bases line up with TRBD1. J lost 2 bases, V lost 6 bases, and 6 bases had no gene match. This CDR3 region has 14 residues. CDR1 and CDR2 from the germline V gene are MNHEY and SVGAGI. The CDR3 sequence is CASRGIRGQETQYF. The CDR3 coding sequence is TGTGCCAGCAGGGGAATCAGGGGGCAAGAGACCCAGTACTTC.

This clone has a single count. V gene TRBV24-1 combines with J gene TRBJ2-2; tentatively, D is TRBD2 (6 bases). V was clipped by 6 bases and J by 2 bases, with 12 bases between them. The CDR3 is 15 residues long. In germline, CDR1 is KGHDR, CDR2 SFDVKD. CDR3: CATSPDGGNTGELFF. CDR3 nucleotide sequence: TGTGCCACCAGTCCCGACGGGGGTAACACCGGGGAGCTGTTTTTT.

This clone was observed once. CDR3 sequence reads: CASSLVSSLAEAFF. In DNA form, the CDR3 reads TGTGCCAGCAGCTTAGTTTCTTCCCTGGCTGAAGCTTTCTTT. This rearrangement joins TRBV7-9 to TRBJ1-1, with D uncertain. From germline, CDR1 is SEHNR and CDR2 FQNEAQ (reference sequence). V shed 1 base and J shed 6 bases, with 12 bases lying between them. This CDR3 region has 14 residues.

This clone was recorded only once. The chain carries TRBV9 and TRBJ2-4; TRBD1 matches 9 bases. Germline CDR1 SGDLS, CDR2 YYNGEE. The CDR3 runs 16 residues. V lost 0 bases, J lost 5 bases, and 6 bases stayed unmatched. The CDR3 nucleotides read TGTGCCAGCAGCGTAGCGGGGACAGGGACGCAAAACATTCAGTACTTC. Translation: CASSVAGTGTQNIQYF.